Given below is one T cell receptor beta chain in context. No cognate antigen has been identified for it. Base qualities were left out, and no much larger clone turns up one base away. High-throughput TCR beta sequencing profiled peripheral blood CD8+ and CD4+ T cells from healthy donors, Susac syndrome patients and multiple sclerosis patients. Healthy donors were included as age- and sex-matched controls. CD8+ TEMRA cells were enriched by FACS, while bulk CD8+ and CD4+ T cells were purified by magnetic negative isolation. Blood was drawn into EDTA tubes, processed within 24 hours, and PBMCs were isolated by density gradient centrifugation. PBMCs intended for TCR sequencing were cryopreserved in liquid nitrogen and were subsequently thawed in a 37 degrees C water bath. Purity of sorted or isolated CD4+, CD8+ and CD8+ TEMRA cells was at least 90%. RNA was extracted using the RNeasy kit, and about 0.5 to 1 microgram was reverse transcribed with random hexamers. The immunoSEQ multiplex PCR assay, which covers 54 Vbeta and 13 Jbeta segments, was used to amplify TCR beta CDR3 regions. PCR amplification bias was corrected using a synthetic template baseline for primer optimization and computational correction. The authors' analysis ran thus. Reads were annotated to V, D and J genes per IMGT and analyzed with immunoSEQ Analyzer, keeping only productive sequences. Clonality was computed as one minus Shannon entropy normalized by log2 of the number of productive unique sequences. For each patient and control, public and private clones were evaluated among the 100 most prevalent clones. Clones were defined as Susac-specific when absent from the healthy and MS cohorts, from some 1,100 published viral clones and from other ImmuneACCESS disease sequences. The public reads were run again by TCRdb, first through fastp at Q25 and then through MiXCR, and only productive beta chains were kept. Rows are combined by CDR3 protein, so each entry shows the most common genes and DNA. TCRdb assigned the V and J calls; the authors' analysis was not used. This sample gives approximately 120,000 distinct CDR3 sequences in total; 90% to 95% of them show up just once. Over 0.07% of the sample is held by the ten biggest clonotypes.

These data are taken from a study of CD8 T cells in Susac syndrome (dated by TCRdb to about 2019). A note on the overall study: Repertoire sequencing was used to test whether CD8+ T cell activation and differentiation in Susac syndrome was antigen driven. Findings and caveats that apply to the study as a whole: The TCR sequencing and HLA analysis was acknowledged to have included a relatively small number of individuals.

Spanning cysteine to phenylalanine, the CDR3 consists of 15 amino acids. This entry keeps only the CDR3 DNA: 45 bases, framed from base 1. Trimming at the junction amounts to 4 bases on V and 2 bases on J, and the germline ends lie 14 bases apart. The germline V gene gives CDR1 as SGHVS and CDR2 as FQNEAQ. Sequencing was done on a sample of CD4+ T cells from PBMCs. The sequence derives from a human donor in good health. The chain couples TRBV7-8 to TRBJ1-1; TRBD1 might be the D gene, on 5 matching bases. The DNA reads as follows: TGTGCCAGCAGCTCTGTGGTAGGGGTAAACACTGAAGCTTTCTTT. It specifies CASSSVVGVNTEAFF.